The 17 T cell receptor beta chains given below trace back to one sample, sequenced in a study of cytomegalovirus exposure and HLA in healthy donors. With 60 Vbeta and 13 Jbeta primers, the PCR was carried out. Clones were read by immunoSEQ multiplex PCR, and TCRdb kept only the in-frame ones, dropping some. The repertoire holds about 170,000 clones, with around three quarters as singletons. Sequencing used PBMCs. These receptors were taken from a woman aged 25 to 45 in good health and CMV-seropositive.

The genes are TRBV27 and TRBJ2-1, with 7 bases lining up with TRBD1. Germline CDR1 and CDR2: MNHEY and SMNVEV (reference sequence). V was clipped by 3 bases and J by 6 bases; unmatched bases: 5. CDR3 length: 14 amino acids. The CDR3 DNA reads TGTGCCAGCAGTTTTCAGGGGGTGTTCAATGAGCAGTTCTTC. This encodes CASSFQGVFNEQFF.

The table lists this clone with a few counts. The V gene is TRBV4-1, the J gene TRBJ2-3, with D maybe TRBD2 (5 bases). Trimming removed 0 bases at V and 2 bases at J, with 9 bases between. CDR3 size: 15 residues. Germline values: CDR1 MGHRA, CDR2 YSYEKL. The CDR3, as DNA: TGCGCCAGCAGCCAAGATCGCCTAGCCACAGATACGCAGTATTTT. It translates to CASSQDRLATDTQYF.

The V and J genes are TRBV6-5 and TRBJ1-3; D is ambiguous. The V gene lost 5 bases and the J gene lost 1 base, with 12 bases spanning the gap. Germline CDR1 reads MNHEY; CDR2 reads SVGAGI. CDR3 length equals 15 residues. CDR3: CASSQTPKSGNTIYF. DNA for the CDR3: TGTGCCAGCAGTCAAACACCGAAGTCTGGAAACACCATATATTTT.

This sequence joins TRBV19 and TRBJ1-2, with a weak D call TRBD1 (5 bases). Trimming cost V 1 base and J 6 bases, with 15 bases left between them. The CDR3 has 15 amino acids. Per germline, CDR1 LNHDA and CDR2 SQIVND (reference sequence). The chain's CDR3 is CASSIGRQGENGYTF. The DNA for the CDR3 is TGTGCCAGTAGTATAGGGCGGCAGGGCGAAAATGGCTACACCTTC. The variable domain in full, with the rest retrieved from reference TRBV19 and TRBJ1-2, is DGGITQSPKYLFRKEGQNVTLSCEQNLNHDAMYWYRQDPGQGLRLIYYSQIVNDFQKGDIAEGYSVSREKKESFPLTVTSAQKNPTAFYLCASSIGRQGENGYTFGSGTRLTVV.

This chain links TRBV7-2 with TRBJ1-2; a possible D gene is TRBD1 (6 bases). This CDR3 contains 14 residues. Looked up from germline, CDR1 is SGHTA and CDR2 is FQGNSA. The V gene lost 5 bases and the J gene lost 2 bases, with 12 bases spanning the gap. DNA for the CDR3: TGTGCCAGCAGCCCAGGGGACGGCAACTATGGCTACACCTTC. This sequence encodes CASSPGDGNYGYTF.

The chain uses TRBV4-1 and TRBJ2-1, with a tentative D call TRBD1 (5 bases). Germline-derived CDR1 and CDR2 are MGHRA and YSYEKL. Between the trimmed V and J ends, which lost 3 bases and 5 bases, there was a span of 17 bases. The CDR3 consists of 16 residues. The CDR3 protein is CASSHLGLGQNNEQFF. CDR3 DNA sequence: TGCGCCAGCAGCCATCTGGGGCTGGGGCAAAACAATGAGCAGTTCTTC.

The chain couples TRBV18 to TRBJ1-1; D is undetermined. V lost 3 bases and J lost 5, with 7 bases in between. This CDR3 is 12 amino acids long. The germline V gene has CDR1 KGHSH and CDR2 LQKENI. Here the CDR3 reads CASSPSPTEAFF. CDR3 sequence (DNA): TGTGCCAGCTCACCGTCTCCGACTGAAGCTTTCTTT.

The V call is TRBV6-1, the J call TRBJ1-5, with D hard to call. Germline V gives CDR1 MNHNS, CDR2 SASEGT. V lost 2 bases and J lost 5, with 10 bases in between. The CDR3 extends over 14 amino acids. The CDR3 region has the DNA TGTGCCAGCAGTGAATTAACAGTCTATCAGCCCCAGCATTTT. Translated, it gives CASSELTVYQPQHF.

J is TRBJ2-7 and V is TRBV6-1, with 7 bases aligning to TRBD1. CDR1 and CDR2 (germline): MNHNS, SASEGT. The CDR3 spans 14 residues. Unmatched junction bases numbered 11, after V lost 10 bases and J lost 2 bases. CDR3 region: CATSLDRVTYEQYF. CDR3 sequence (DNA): TGTGCCACCTCCCTAGACAGGGTGACCTACGAGCAGTACTTC.

In DNA form, the CDR3 reads TGTGCCAGACATCCCGGACTACCAAGCACAGATACGCAGTATTTT. Its protein is CARHPGLPSTDTQYF. The rearrangement links TRBV19 to TRBJ2-3, with a tentative D call TRBD2 (6 bases). Looked up from germline, CDR1 is LNHDA and CDR2 is SQIVND (reference sequence). V was trimmed by 9 bases and J by 0 bases, leaving 16 bases between them. This CDR3 comprises 15 residues.

The CDR3: CASSSQAGVIDTQYF. The CDR3, as DNA: TGTGCCAGCAGCTCACAAGCGGGGGTAATAGATACGCAGTATTTT. V gene TRBV7-2 combines with J gene TRBJ2-3; TRBD2 matches at 8 bases. J gave up 5 bases and V 4 bases, and 8 bases lay outside the gene matches. Germline assignment: CDR1 SGHTA and CDR2 FQGNSA. This CDR3 region has 15 residues. Supplemented by reference TRBV7-2 and TRBJ2-3, the full variable domain reads GAGVSQSPSNKVTEKGKDVELRCDPISGHTALYWYRQSLGQGLEFLIYFQGNSAPDKSGLPSDRFSAERTGGSVSTLTIQRTQQEDSAVYLCASSSQAGVIDTQYFGPGTRLTVL.

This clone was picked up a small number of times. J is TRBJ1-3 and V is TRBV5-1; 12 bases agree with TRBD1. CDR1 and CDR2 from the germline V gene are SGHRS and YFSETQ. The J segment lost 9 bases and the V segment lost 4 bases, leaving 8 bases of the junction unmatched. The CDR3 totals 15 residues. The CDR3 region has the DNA TGCGCCAGCAGCCTCCCGGGACAGGGGGCGAGCACCATATATTTT. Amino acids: CASSLPGQGASTIYF.

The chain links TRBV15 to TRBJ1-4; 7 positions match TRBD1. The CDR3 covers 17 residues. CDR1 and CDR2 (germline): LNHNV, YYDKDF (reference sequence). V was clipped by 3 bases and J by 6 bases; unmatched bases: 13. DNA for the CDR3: TGTGCCACCAGCAGGCCCTTCGCGACAGGGATCGATGAAAAACTGTTTTTT. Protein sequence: CATSRPFATGIDEKLFF.

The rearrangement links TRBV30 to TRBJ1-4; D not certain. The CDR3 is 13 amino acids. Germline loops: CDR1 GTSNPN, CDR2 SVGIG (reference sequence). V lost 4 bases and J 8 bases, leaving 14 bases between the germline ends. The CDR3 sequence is CAWTPGIDEKLFF. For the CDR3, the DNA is TGTGCCTGGACCCCAGGTATCGACGAAAAACTGTTTTTT.

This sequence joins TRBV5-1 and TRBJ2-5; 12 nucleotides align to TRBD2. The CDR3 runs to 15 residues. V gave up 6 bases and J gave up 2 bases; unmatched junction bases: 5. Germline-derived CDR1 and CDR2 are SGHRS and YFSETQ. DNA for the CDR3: TGCGCCAGCACCCGACTAGCGGGAGATCAAGAGACCCAGTACTTC. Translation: CASTRLAGDQETQYF.

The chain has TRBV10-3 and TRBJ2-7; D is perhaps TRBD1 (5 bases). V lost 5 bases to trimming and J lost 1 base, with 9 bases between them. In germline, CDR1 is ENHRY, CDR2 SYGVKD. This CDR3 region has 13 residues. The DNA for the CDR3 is TGTGCCATCAGTCAGACAGATTCCTACGAGCAGTACTTC. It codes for CAISQTDSYEQYF.

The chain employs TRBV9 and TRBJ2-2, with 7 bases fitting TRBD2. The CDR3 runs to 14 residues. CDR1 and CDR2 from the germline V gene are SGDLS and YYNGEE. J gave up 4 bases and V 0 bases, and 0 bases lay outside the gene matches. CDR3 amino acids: CASSVASGTGELFF. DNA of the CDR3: TGTGCCAGCAGCGTAGCTAGCGGCACCGGGGAGCTGTTTTTT.